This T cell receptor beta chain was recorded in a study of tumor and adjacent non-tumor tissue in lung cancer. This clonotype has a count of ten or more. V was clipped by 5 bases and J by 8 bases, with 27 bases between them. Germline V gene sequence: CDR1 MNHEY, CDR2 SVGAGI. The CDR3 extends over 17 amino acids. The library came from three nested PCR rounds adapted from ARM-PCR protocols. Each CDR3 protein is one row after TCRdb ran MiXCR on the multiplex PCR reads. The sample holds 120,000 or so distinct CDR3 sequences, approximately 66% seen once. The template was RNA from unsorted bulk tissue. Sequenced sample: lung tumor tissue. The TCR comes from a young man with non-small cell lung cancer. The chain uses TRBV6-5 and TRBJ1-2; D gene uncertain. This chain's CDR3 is CASSPDGPGRTSKGYTF. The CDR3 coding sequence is TGTGCCAGCAGTCCCGACGGGCCTGGCAGGACGTCGAAGGGCTACACCTTC.